These T cell receptor beta chains were read from a single sample in a study of cytomegalovirus exposure and HLA in healthy donors. Method: immunoSEQ multiplex PCR; TCRdb's copy keeps in-frame clones and lacks some. The profile shows some 200,000 clones, about four fifths of them singletons. Sequencing was carried out using PBMCs. These receptors were collected from a girl aged 5-17 years in good health and CMV-seropositive. The conserved cysteine and the conserved F or W are not part of the CDR3 here. Each record gives: D gene, clone size, J gene, V gene, CDR3 protein. D genes are given only for firm matches. A row's size may be missing; if present it is once, few, many or a size class.

TRBD1 | NA | TRBJ1-2 | TRBV7-2 | ASSLGAFGTGGYT
TRBD2 | NA | TRBJ2-7 | TRBV7-2 | ASSPSGSGGYEQY
TRBD1 | few | TRBJ2-3 | TRBV5-4 | ASSQAGQGTDTQY
TRBD2 | NA | TRBJ2-2 | TRBV11-3 | ASSPGTSGVTGELF
NA | NA | TRBJ1-4 | TRBV7-2 | ASSYPKGGLPEKLF
TRBD1 | few | TRBJ1-6 | TRBV30 | AWGQEIYNSPLH
TRBD1 | once | TRBJ1-2 | TRBV4-1 | ASSQGRQGRLIGYGYT
NA | NA | TRBJ2-7 | TRBV5-6 | ASSLGGGSSYEQY
NA | NA | TRBJ1-2 | TRBV15 | ATSSVISSGGYT
NA | NA | TRBJ2-7 | TRBV6-5 | ASSYGADEQY
TRBD2 | NA | TRBJ2-3 | TRBV14 | ASSQDSGPWTSGGKTQY
NA | NA | TRBJ1-4 | TRBV11-3 | ASSSQGPYEKLF
TRBD1 | NA | TRBJ1-2 | TRBV4-1 | ASSEDPGQPYGYT
NA | NA | TRBJ1-2 | TRBV11-2 | ASSLEGRQGKIGYT
NA | NA | TRBJ1-2 | TRBV15 | ATTYGGDYGYT
NA | NA | TRBJ2-7 | TRBV6-5 | ASSYADSYEQY
NA | NA | TRBJ1-2 | TRBV19 | ASSIDPGSPYGYT
NA | NA | TRBJ2-1 | TRBV2 | ARALRVGAWWEQF
NA | few | TRBJ2-7 | TRBV6-1 | ASSERGRYEQY
NA | NA | TRBJ1-5 | TRBV6-6 | ASSYAAYSNQPQH
TRBD1 | once | TRBJ1-5 | TRBV27 | ASRGRGHESNQPQH
TRBD2 | NA | TRBJ2-7 | TRBV5-1 | ASSLKTSGGYEQY
TRBD2 | NA | TRBJ2-7 | TRBV18 | ASSPTSGTYEQY
NA | NA | TRBJ2-6 | TRBV30 | AWSPNRGFSGANVLT
TRBD1 | few | TRBJ2-2 | TRBV13 | ASSFPGTGGTGELF
TRBD2 | NA | TRBJ2-3 | TRBV7-2 | ASSSGLAGGDTQY
TRBD2 | NA | TRBJ2-2 | TRBV4-3 | ASSQVEGSGEWNGELF
TRBD2 | NA | TRBJ2-1 | TRBV7-6 | ASSLERPGLAGELPQF
TRBD1 | NA | TRBJ2-3 | TRBV5-1 | ASSRDRGADTQY
TRBD1 | NA | TRBJ1-1 | TRBV7-2 | ASTRDRVPTEAF
NA | NA | TRBJ2-7 | TRBV19 | ASSIVWGRYEQY
NA | NA | TRBJ1-5 | TRBV7-9 | ASSPLDRQNQPQH
TRBD2 | once | TRBJ2-5 | TRBV5-4 | ASSSQLAGGETQY
NA | NA | TRBJ2-7 | TRBV11-2 | ASSLGLGYEQY
NA | NA | TRBJ1-6 | TRBV7-9 | ASSLGFTGDNSPLH
NA | NA | TRBJ2-7 | TRBV7-8 | ASSLAGPSYEQY
NA | NA | TRBJ2-7 | TRBV7-2 | ASSSTAGEQY
TRBD2 | NA | TRBJ2-6 | TRBV9 | ASSVVSGSSSGANVLT